This TCR beta chain was identified during a study of OX40 agonist ivuxolimab in advanced cancers. Overall study: Patients were given ivuxolimab, an antibody that agonizes OX40 (CD134). Patients with hepatocellular carcinoma, melanoma, renal cell or head and neck cancer made up the dose-escalation patients. Study-wide results and limits: CD8+ T cells (on average) carried more expanded clones than CD4+ T cells.

About this clone: Its specificity is not known.

Blood got drawn at baseline, again on cycle 4 day 1, and then on cycle 7 day 1. The repertoire was sequenced with immunoSEQ multiplex PCR; TCRdb's copy has only in-frame clones and lacks some. Here the sample spans some 16,000 clones, 86% being singletons. The receptor's source is an adult with an advanced solid tumor such as melanoma, head and neck, liver or kidney cancer. The sample was CD4+ or CD8+ T cells sorted from blood, taken in a trial of the OX40 agonist ivuxolimab.

The CDR3 region is CAISQSTGINTEAFF. The CDR3 DNA reads TGTGCCATCAGTCAAAGTACAGGGATCAACACTGAAGCTTTCTTT. The genes are TRBV10-3 and TRBJ1-1, with D maybe TRBD1 (6 bases). The germline gives CDR1 ENHRY, CDR2 SYGVKD. The CDR3 runs 15 residues. Trimming took off 5 bases at V and 2 bases at J, with 15 bases between the two ends.